These 21 T cell receptor beta chains came from one sample sequenced in a study of shared clonotypes between healthy human individuals. Clones were sequenced by immunoSEQ multiplex PCR, and TCRdb holds only the in-frame ones, with some missing. Of about 2.1 million clones in the sample, around 93% were seen once. It was CD45RO-negative cells, positively selected for CCR7, that made up naive CD8 cells, with terminally differentiated effector memory CD45RA+ cells excluded. The sequenced sample consisted of naive CD8+ T cells from PBMCs. Receptor source: a man aged 18 to 30 in good health. Some clones in this sample may be carry-over from other donors' samples.

This chain connects TRBV6-1 to TRBJ2-2; the match to TRBD2 covers 8 bases. The CDR3 is 15 residues long. With V trimmed by 4 bases and J by 4 bases, 5 bases remained unmatched. Germline CDR1 reads MNHNS; CDR2 reads SASEGT. The CDR3 reads CASSVAGGPTGELFF. In nucleotides, the CDR3 is TGTGCCAGCAGTGTTGCGGGAGGCCCCACCGGGGAGCTGTTTTTT.

The CDR3 loop reads CASMRVGFEQYF. The CDR3 bases are TGCGCCAGCATGAGGGTTGGATTCGAGCAGTACTTC. V gene TRBV10-2 combines with J gene TRBJ2-7; the D gene is possibly TRBD2 (5 bases). This CDR3 has 12 residues. Germline V gene sequence: CDR1 WSHSY, CDR2 SAAADI. Trimming left V 7 bases short and J 6 bases short, with 13 bases between.

The rearrangement uses TRBV11-2 and TRBJ2-1; 7 bases fit TRBD2. This CDR3 region has 19 residues. The V gene's germline CDR1 is SGHAT and CDR2 FQNNGV. The J segment lost 0 bases and the V segment lost 7 bases, leaving 18 bases of the junction unmatched. The CDR3 region has the DNA TGTGCCAGCACACTCGGGGCGGGAGTATTAGTAGGCTCCTACAATGAGCAGTTCTTC. It codes for CASTLGAGVLVGSYNEQFF.

The chain uses TRBV9 and TRBJ1-3, with 7 nucleotides matching TRBD1. Looked up from germline, CDR1 is SGDLS and CDR2 is YYNGEE. V lost 0 bases to trimming and J lost 1 base; unmatched junction nucleotides: 16. The CDR3 contains 20 residues. The CDR3 DNA is TGTGCCAGCAGCGTAGCCCGGGGTCTCCCGGGACAGAATTCTGGAAACACCATATATTTT. It codes for CASSVARGLPGQNSGNTIYF.

This sequence joins TRBV6-1 and TRBJ2-7, with D possibly TRBD1 on 6 matching bases. The V gene lost 1 base and the J gene lost 3 bases, with 19 bases spanning the gap. Per the germline V gene, CDR1 is MNHNS and CDR2 is SASEGT. The CDR3 extends over 17 amino acids. In DNA, the CDR3 is TGTGCCAGCAGTGAAGAGGGCCTAGCAGGGGTCTTCTACGAGCAGTACTTC. Translated: CASSEEGLAGVFYEQYF.

This chain uses TRBV5-4 with TRBJ1-5, with a possible D match to TRBD1 (5 bases). The V end was cut by 4 bases, the J end by 2 bases, with 16 bases between. The germline CDR1 and CDR2 sequences are SGHNT and YYREEE (reference sequence). The CDR3 is 16 amino acids. The CDR3 DNA reads TGTGCCAGCAGCCCGGGACCCCCCGAAGGCAATCAGCCCCAGCATTTT. It encodes CASSPGPPEGNQPQHF.

This clone was detected a few times. The rearrangement joins TRBV28 to TRBJ1-5, with D uncertain. The CDR3 sequence is 14 residues long. V gave up 6 bases and J gave up 8 bases, with 17 bases separating them. Germline V CDR1 and CDR2: MDHEN, SYDVKM. The CDR3 is CASSPLPGGEPQHF. The CDR3 bases are TGTGCCAGCAGCCCCCTCCCCGGCGGTGAGCCCCAGCATTTT.

The chain combines TRBV6-1 with TRBJ2-1; D is possibly TRBD1 or TRBD2 (6 bases each). Germline V gene lookup returns CDR1 MNHNS and CDR2 SASEGT. CDR3 length: 14 amino acids. Deletions cut 6 bases from V and 5 bases from J, with 14 bases between. CDR3 nucleotides: TGTGCCAGCAGCGGAGGGGGAAGGGACAATGAGCAGTTCTTC. It codes for CASSGGGRDNEQFF.

The chain combines TRBV28 with TRBJ2-2; 8 nucleotides align to TRBD1. The CDR3 loop spans 15 amino acids. Germline V lookup: CDR1 MDHEN, CDR2 SYDVKM. Losses at the gene ends were 5 bases for V and 5 bases for J; bases not matched to a gene: 7. DNA for the CDR3: TGTGCCAGCAGTCCTGGACAGGGATGGACCGGGGAGCTGTTTTTT. It is translated as CASSPGQGWTGELFF. Full variable domain (outside the CDR3, taken from reference TRBV28 and TRBJ2-2): DVKVTQSSRYLVKRTGEKVFLECVQDMDHENMFWYRQDPGLGLRLIYFSYDVKMKEKGDIPEGYSVSREKKERFSLILESASTNQTSMYLCASSPGQGWTGELFFGEGSRLTVL.

The rearrangement joins TRBV6-5 to TRBJ1-1; tentative D call: TRBD1 (6 bases). The CDR3 covers 12 residues. The germline gives CDR1 MNHEY, CDR2 SVGAGI. Trimming removed 8 bases from V and 7 bases from J, with 14 bases in between. CDR3 sequence: CASSPGQSEAFF. The CDR3 bases are TGTGCCAGCTCTCCCGGACAGAGTGAAGCTTTCTTT.

The chain links TRBV19 to TRBJ2-7, with 11 positions matching TRBD2. The CDR3 has 15 amino acids. V lost 4 bases, J lost 4 bases, and 6 bases stayed unmatched. Germline values: CDR1 LNHDA, CDR2 SQIVND (reference sequence). The chain's CDR3 is CASSKASGRLYEQYF. CDR3 sequence (DNA): TGTGCCAGTAGTAAAGCTAGCGGGAGGCTGTACGAGCAGTACTTC.

The rearrangement uses TRBV10-1 and TRBJ2-1; 9 nucleotides line up with TRBD2. The V segment lost 7 bases and the J segment 8 bases; nucleotides outside the gene matches: 9. CDR1 WNHNN and CDR2 SYGVQD come from the germline V gene (reference sequence). This CDR3 region has 14 residues. The CDR3 bases are TGCGCCAGCACCCCAGCGGGAGGCAAGTATGAGCAGTTCTTC. This sequence encodes CASTPAGGKYEQFF.

The CDR3 DNA reads TGTGCCAGCAGTTTATTTGTCGTCCGGGTTGGGTCGGGCAATGAGCAGTTCTTC. It translates to CASSLFVVRVGSGNEQFF. The chain combines TRBV28 with TRBJ2-1; no clear D gene. The V gene's germline CDR1 is MDHEN and CDR2 SYDVKM. Trimming took off 1 base at V and 6 bases at J, with 22 bases between the two ends. This CDR3 has 18 residues.

The chain carries TRBV4-2 and TRBJ1-1; no definite D call. The germline gives CDR1 LGHNA, CDR2 YNFKEQ. Trimming pared 0 bases from V and 0 bases from J, leaving 11 bases between. This CDR3 region has 16 residues. The DNA of the CDR3 is TGTGCCAGCAGCCAAGAAGACGGCATCATGAACACTGAAGCTTTCTTT. Protein product: CASSQEDGIMNTEAFF.

In this sample, this clone turned up once. The V gene is TRBV5-6, the J gene TRBJ1-2, with unresolved D. Trimming took off 0 bases at V and 4 bases at J, with 19 bases between the two ends. From germline, CDR1 is SGHDT and CDR2 YYEEEE. CDR3 length: 17 residues. In DNA, the CDR3 is TGTGCCAGCAGCTTGGCGGTTAACAGAAACCGCCCCTATGGCTACACCTTC. Its protein is CASSLAVNRNRPYGYTF.

The genes are TRBV21-1 and TRBJ2-4; no check of the table's D call, TRBD2, against the DNA was made. TRBV21-1 is assigned pseudogene status. The length of the CDR3 is 18 residues. The CDR3 bases are TGTGCCAGCAGCAAACATGCGGGAGGGGTGGTAGCCAAAAACATTCAGTACTTC. Its translation: CASSKHAGGVVAKNIQYF.

The CDR3 DNA reads as TGTGCCAGCAGCTCTCGGGGCGGGAACACTGAAGCTTTCTTT. Protein product: CASSSRGGNTEAFF. The genes are TRBV7-2 and TRBJ1-1; D may be TRBD1 (5 bases). CDR3 length equals 14 residues. Per germline, CDR1 SGHTA and CDR2 FQGNSA. Trimming removed 4 bases from V and 1 base from J, with 10 bases in between.

Note on this clone: Other DNA variants within this sample encode the same CDR3. Here the CDR3 DNA reads TGTGCCAGCAGCGTCGGCCAATCCTCCTACAATGAGCAGTTCTTC. This gives the protein CASSVGQSSYNEQFF. This chain links TRBV9 with TRBJ2-1, with D unresolved. CDR1 is SGDLS and CDR2 is YYNGEE in the germline V gene. This CDR3 has 15 amino acids. Trimming pared 2 bases from V and 0 bases from J, leaving 9 bases between.

In its sample, this clone was seen a few times. The chain is built from TRBV7-9 and TRBJ1-1; a weak D match, TRBD1 (5 bases). This CDR3 is built from 15 residues. V dropped 3 bases and J dropped 4 bases, with 15 bases sitting between them. Germline-derived CDR1 and CDR2 are SEHNR and FQNEAQ (reference sequence). DNA of the CDR3: TGTGCCAGCAGCTTTTTACCAAAGGGGAGCACTGAAGCTTTCTTT. Amino acid sequence: CASSFLPKGSTEAFF.

V and J are TRBV4-1 and TRBJ2-7; a possible D gene is TRBD1 (6 bases). V lost 4 bases, J lost 0 bases, and 10 bases lay in between. This CDR3 region has 14 residues. The V gene's germline CDR1 is MGHRA and CDR2 YSYEKL. The CDR3 sequence is CASSPQTGSYEQYF. The CDR3 DNA reads as TGCGCCAGCAGCCCTCAGACAGGCTCCTACGAGCAGTACTTC.

The J gene is TRBJ2-2, the V gene TRBV27, with D tentatively TRBD1 or TRBD2 (6 bases each). The CDR3 contains 19 residues. V lost 2 bases to trimming and J lost 2 bases, with 21 bases between them. CDR1 is MNHEY and CDR2 is SMNVEV in the germline V gene (reference sequence). The CDR3 DNA reads as TGTGCCAGCAGTTTAGGCTATCTATATACGGGGGCAAACACCGGGGAGCTGTTTTTT. Translating gives CASSLGYLYTGANTGELFF.